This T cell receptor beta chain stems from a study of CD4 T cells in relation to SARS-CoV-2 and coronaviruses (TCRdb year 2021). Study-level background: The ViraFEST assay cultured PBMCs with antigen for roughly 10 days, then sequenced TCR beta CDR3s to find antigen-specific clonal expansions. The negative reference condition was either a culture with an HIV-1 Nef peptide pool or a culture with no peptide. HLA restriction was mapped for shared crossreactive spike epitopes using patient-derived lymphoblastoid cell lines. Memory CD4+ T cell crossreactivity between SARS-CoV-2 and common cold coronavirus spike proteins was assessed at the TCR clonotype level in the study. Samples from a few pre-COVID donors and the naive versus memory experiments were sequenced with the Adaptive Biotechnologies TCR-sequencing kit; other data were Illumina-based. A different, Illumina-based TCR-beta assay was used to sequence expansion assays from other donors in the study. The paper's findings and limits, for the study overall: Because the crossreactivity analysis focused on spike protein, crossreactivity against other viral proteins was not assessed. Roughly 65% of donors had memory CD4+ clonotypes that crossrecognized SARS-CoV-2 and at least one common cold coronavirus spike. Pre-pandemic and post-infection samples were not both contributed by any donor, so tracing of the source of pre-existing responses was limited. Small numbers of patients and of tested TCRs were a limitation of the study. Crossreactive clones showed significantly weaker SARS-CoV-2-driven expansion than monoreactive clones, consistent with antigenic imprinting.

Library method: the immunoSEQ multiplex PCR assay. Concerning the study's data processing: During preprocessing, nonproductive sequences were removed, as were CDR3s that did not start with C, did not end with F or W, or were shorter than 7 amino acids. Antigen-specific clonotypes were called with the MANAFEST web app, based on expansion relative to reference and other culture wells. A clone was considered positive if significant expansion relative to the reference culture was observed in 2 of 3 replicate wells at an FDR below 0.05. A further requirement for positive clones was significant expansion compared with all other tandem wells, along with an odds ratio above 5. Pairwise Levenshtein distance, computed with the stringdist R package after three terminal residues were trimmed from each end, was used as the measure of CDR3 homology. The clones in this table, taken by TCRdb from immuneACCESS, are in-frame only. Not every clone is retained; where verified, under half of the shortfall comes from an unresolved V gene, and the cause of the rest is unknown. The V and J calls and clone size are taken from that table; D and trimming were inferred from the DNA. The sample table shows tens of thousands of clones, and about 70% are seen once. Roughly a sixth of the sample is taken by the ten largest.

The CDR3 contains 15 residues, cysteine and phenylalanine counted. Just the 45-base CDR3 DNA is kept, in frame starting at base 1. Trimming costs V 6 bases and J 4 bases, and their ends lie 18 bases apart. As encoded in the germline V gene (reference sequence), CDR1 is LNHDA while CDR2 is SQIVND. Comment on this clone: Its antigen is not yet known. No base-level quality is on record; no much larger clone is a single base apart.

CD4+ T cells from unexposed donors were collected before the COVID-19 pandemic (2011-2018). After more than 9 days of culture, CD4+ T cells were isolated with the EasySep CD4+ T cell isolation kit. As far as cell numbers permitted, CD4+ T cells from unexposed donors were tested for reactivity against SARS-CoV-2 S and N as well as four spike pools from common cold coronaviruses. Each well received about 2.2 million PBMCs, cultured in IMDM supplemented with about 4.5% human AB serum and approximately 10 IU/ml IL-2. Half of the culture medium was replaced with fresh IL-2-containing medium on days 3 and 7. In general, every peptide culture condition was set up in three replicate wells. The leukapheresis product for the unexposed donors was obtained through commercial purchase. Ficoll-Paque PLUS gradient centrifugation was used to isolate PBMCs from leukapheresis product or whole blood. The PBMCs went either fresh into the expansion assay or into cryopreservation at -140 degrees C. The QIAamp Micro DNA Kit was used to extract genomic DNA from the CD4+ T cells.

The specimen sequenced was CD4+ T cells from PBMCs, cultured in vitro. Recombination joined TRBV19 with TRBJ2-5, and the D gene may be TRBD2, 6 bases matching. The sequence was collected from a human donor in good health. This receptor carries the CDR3 CASSGSGLLTETQYF. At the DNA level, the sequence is TGTGCCAGTAGCGGGAGCGGGCTGCTTACAGAGACCCAGTACTTC.